Listed here are 6 T cell receptor beta chains from one sample, sequenced in a study of OX40 agonist ivuxolimab in advanced cancers. The repertoire was sequenced with immunoSEQ multiplex PCR; TCRdb's copy has only in-frame clones and lacks some. Of about 66,000 clones in the sample, about nine tenths were seen once. Sequenced material: CD4+ or CD8+ T cells sorted from blood, taken in a trial of the OX40 agonist ivuxolimab. The receptors originated from an adult with an advanced solid tumor such as melanoma, head and neck, liver or kidney cancer.

This chain joins TRBV7-9 and TRBJ2-2, with D possibly TRBD2 on 7 matching bases. The CDR3 loop spans 15 amino acids. Trimming cost V 4 bases and J 3 bases, with 12 bases left between them. Germline V gene data show CDR1 as SEHNR and CDR2 as FQNEAQ (reference sequence). The CDR3 DNA reads as TGTGCCAGCAGCTCCGGGGGGCCCGACACCGGGGAGCTGTTTTTT. The encoded protein is CASSSGGPDTGELFF.

This chain joins TRBV7-3 and TRBJ2-5; 8 nucleotides match TRBD1. Looked up from germline, CDR1 is SGHTA and CDR2 is FQGTGA. The J segment lost 5 bases and the V segment lost 0 bases, leaving 5 bases of the junction unmatched. The CDR3 runs 15 residues. The CDR3 bases are TGTGCCAGCAGCTTAACTTCAGGGGGCGAGGAGACCCAGTACTTC. Translation: CASSLTSGGEETQYF.

This chain uses TRBV28 with TRBJ2-5; 8 positions agree with TRBD1. Near its end, the DNA agrees better with TRBJ2-7, so the J call may be wrong. Germline CDR1 is MDHEN and CDR2 is SYDVKM. CDR3 size: 15 residues. The CDR3: CASSLFGTGAYEQYF. The CDR3 nucleotides read TGTGCCAGCAGTTTATTTGGGACAGGAGCATACGAGCAGTACTTC.

The chain recombines TRBV5-1 with TRBJ2-2, with a weak D call TRBD1 (5 bases). CDR1 is SGHRS and CDR2 is YFSETQ in the germline V gene. The CDR3 contains 14 residues. The V and J ends lost 3 bases and 4 bases respectively, with 10 bases between them. The CDR3 DNA reads TGCGCCAGCAGCTCCCAGGGCCGCACCGGGGAGCTGTTTTTT. This sequence encodes CASSSQGRTGELFF.

V is TRBV2 and J is TRBJ1-1; no definite D call. Germline-derived CDR1 and CDR2 are SNHLY and FYNNEI. The CDR3 has 13 residues. Trimming pared 7 bases from V and 1 base from J, leaving 10 bases between. CDR3 loop: CASTDRPNTEAFF. The CDR3 coding sequence is TGTGCCAGCACGGACCGACCGAACACTGAAGCTTTCTTT.

This sequence joins TRBV11-2 and TRBJ1-5; D is unresolved. Germline CDR1 is SGHAT and CDR2 is FQNNGV. V was pared by 3 bases and J by 5 bases, with 20 bases between. This CDR3 comprises 17 residues. In nucleotides, the CDR3 is TGTGCCAGCAGCTTTGCGGCCCTACGGCAGGCGGATCAGCCCCAGCATTTT. Its translation: CASSFAALRQADQPQHF.